A single sample gave rise to the 7 T cell receptor beta chains below, sequenced in a study of cytomegalovirus exposure and HLA in healthy donors. With 60 Vbeta and 13 Jbeta primers, the PCR was carried out. The method was immunoSEQ multiplex PCR; TCRdb's version includes in-frame clones alone and lacks a portion of them. The sample lists roughly 80,000 clones; approximately 75% were seen once. Material: PBMCs. Receptor source: a woman between 40 and 50 years old in good health and CMV-seronegative.

The gene calls are TRBV30 and TRBJ2-7, with 11 bases matching TRBD1. Germline-derived CDR1 and CDR2 are GTSNPN and SVGIG (reference sequence). V shed 7 bases, J shed 3 bases, and the junction held 8 bases outside the gene matches. This CDR3 spans 14 amino acids. CDR3 coding DNA: TGTGCCTTTGCTGGGGACAGGGGGTACTACGAGCAGTACTTC. Translating gives CAFAGDRGYYEQYF.

In this sample, this clone turned up a few times. The chain has TRBV27 and TRBJ1-5, with 7 bases identical to TRBD1. The CDR3 runs to 18 residues. Unmatched junction bases numbered 11, after V lost 3 bases and J lost 0 bases. Germline V lookup: CDR1 MNHEY, CDR2 SMNVEV (reference sequence). CDR3 nucleotides: TGTGCCAGCAGTTTCCCCCCCCCGCAGGGGGATAGCAATCAGCCCCAGCATTTT. Its translation: CASSFPPPQGDSNQPQHF.

This clone was seen a handful of times. The rearrangement uses TRBV29-1 and TRBJ2-7; D might be TRBD2 (6 bases). This CDR3 spans 16 amino acids. Germline CDR1 and CDR2: SQVTM and ANQGSEA. V lost 1 base and J 0 bases, leaving 16 bases between the germline ends. The CDR3 protein is CSVEGTSSASSYEQYF. CDR3 bases: TGCAGCGTTGAAGGTACCTCTAGCGCCAGCTCCTACGAGCAGTACTTC.

This clone was recorded once. This chain uses TRBV27 with TRBJ1-2; 9 nucleotides line up with TRBD1. The CDR3 has 12 residues. CDR1 and CDR2 (germline): MNHEY, SMNVEV (reference sequence). V gave up 6 bases and J gave up 8 bases; unmatched junction bases: 4. The CDR3 is CASRRTGEGYTF. The DNA for the CDR3 is TGTGCCAGCAGAAGGACAGGGGAGGGCTACACCTTC.

This rearrangement joins TRBV11-1 to TRBJ2-7; 7 positions agree with TRBD1. The CDR3 extends over 14 amino acids. V shed 5 bases and J 5 bases; nucleotides not matched to a gene: 9. Per germline, CDR1 SGHAT and CDR2 FQDESV (reference sequence). The DNA of the CDR3 is TGTGCCAGCAGCCCAAGGACAGGAGAGGACGAGCAGTACTTC. Protein product: CASSPRTGEDEQYF.

This clone has just a few counts. The J gene is TRBJ1-1, the V gene TRBV2; a possible D gene is TRBD1 (6 bases). Trimming left V 7 bases short and J 1 base short, with 16 bases between. CDR1 and CDR2 from the germline V gene are SNHLY and FYNNEI. There are 15 residues in the CDR3. CDR3 sequence: CASMNLGQPNTEAFF. CDR3 in DNA: TGTGCCAGCATGAACCTCGGACAGCCGAACACTGAAGCTTTCTTT.

This clone was recorded only once. The gene calls are TRBV29-1 and TRBJ1-3, with 8 bases fitting TRBD1. The germline gives CDR1 SQVTM, CDR2 ANQGSEA. V shed 4 bases, J shed 0 bases, and the junction held 5 bases outside the gene matches. The CDR3 is 15 amino acids. This CDR3 is CSVADRGSSGNTIYF. The CDR3 nucleotides read TGCAGCGTTGCCGACAGGGGAAGCTCTGGAAACACCATATATTTT.